This is a list of T cell receptor beta chains from one sample in a study of blood T cell repertoires in COVID-19. Repertoires were generated with immunoSEQ multiplex PCR, while TCRdb's copy carries only in-frame clones and drops some. The sample consists of approximately 97,000 clones, approximately 90% of them appearing once. Material for sequencing was peripheral blood. These receptors came from a man in his sixties with acute or convalescent COVID-19. Each CDR3 is given with its conserved first and last residue. Each record gives: CDR3 protein, CDR3 DNA, clone size, V gene, D gene, J gene, CDR3 length. A D gene is named only where the DNA matches it firmly. Rows give clone size only sometimes, using once, few, many, or a class for an expanded clone.

CASSLLGHGDSPLHF	TGTGCCAGCAGCTTATTGGGACATGGAGATTCACCCCTCCACTTT	.	TRBV7-8	.	TRBJ1-6	15
CASGGTSEAFF	TGTGCTAGTGGTGGGACTTCCGAAGCTTTCTTT	.	TRBV12-5	.	TRBJ1-1	11
CAWKPPGTWNYGYTF	TGTGCCTGGAAGCCCCCGGGGACATGGAACTATGGCTACACCTTC	.	TRBV30	.	TRBJ1-2	15
CASSLEGAGYTF	TGTGCCAGCAGCTTAGAAGGGGCTGGCTACACCTTC	.	TRBV11-2	.	TRBJ1-2	12
CASSRTGNTEAFF	TGTGCCAGCAGCCGGACAGGGAACACTGAAGCTTTCTTT	few	TRBV7-8	TRBD1	TRBJ1-1	13
CSVGRLRGSVGEQFF	TGCAGCGTTGGTAGATTGCGGGGAAGTGTGGGTGAGCAGTTCTTC	.	TRBV29-1	.	TRBJ2-1	15
CASSIDQGGREKLFF	TGTGCCAGTAGTATAGATCAAGGGGGCCGGGAAAAACTGTTTTTT	once	TRBV19	TRBD1	TRBJ1-4	15
CASSHGQGIIPLHF	TGTGCCAGCAGCCACGGACAGGGAATCATACCCCTCCACTTT	.	TRBV3-1/TRBV3-2	TRBD1	TRBJ1-6	14
CAITQTGGTEAFF	TGTGCCATCACTCAGACAGGGGGCACTGAAGCTTTCTTT	once	TRBV10-3	TRBD1	TRBJ1-1	13
CAWIPGLGKNEQFF	TGTGCCTGGATCCCGGGACTAGGCAAGAATGAGCAGTTCTTC	.	TRBV30	TRBD2	TRBJ2-1	14
CASSFQGQLFNYGYTF	TGTGCCAGCAGCTTCCAAGGACAGCTTTTTAACTATGGCTACACCTTC	.	TRBV7-8	.	TRBJ1-2	16
CASSQWRGSDTGELFF	TGTGCCAGCAGCCAATGGCGGGGGTCGGACACCGGGGAGCTGTTTTTT	.	TRBV3-1/TRBV3-2	TRBD2	TRBJ2-2	16
CASKITGATEAFF	TGTGCCAGCAAGATTACAGGGGCCACTGAAGCTTTCTTT	.	TRBV7-2	TRBD1	TRBJ1-1	13
CASSQDPGFMNTEAFF	TGTGCCAGCAGCCAAGACCCAGGTTTTATGAACACTGAAGCTTTCTTT	.	TRBV4-2	.	TRBJ1-1	16
CASSYSPSRSGNTIYF	TGTGCCAGCAGTTACTCTCCGAGCCGCTCTGGAAACACCATATATTTT	.	TRBV6-5	.	TRBJ1-3	16
CASSVGQNYGYTF	TGTGCCAGCAGCGTGGGACAGAACTATGGCTACACCTTC	.	TRBV11-2	TRBD1	TRBJ1-2	13
CASSETSGGRNEQFF	TGTGCCAGCAGTGAGACTAGCGGGGGACGGAATGAGCAGTTCTTC	few	TRBV6-1	TRBD2	TRBJ2-1	15
CASTGLGTGGNEKLFF	TGTGCCAGCACCGGCTTAGGAACAGGGGGGAATGAAAAACTGTTTTTT	.	TRBV5-5	TRBD1	TRBJ1-4	16
CASSLGTQSFF	TGTGCCAGCAGTTTAGGGACACAGTCGTTCTTC	.	TRBV12-3/TRBV12-4	.	TRBJ2-1	11
CASNAGGYEQYF	TGTGCCAGCAACGCTGGAGGGTACGAGCAGTACTTC	.	TRBV6-6	.	TRBJ2-7	12
CASSQGDRDTEAFF	TGTGCCAGCAGCCAAGGGGACAGGGATACTGAAGCTTTCTTT	few	TRBV4-2	TRBD1	TRBJ1-1	14
CASNVGGNTIYF	TGTGCCAGCAACGTTGGGGGGAACACCATATATTTT	.	TRBV21-1	.	TRBJ1-3	12
CASSRRGGESYEQYF	TGTGCCAGCAGTCGACGTGGCGGGGAATCCTACGAGCAGTACTTC	.	TRBV6-5	.	TRBJ2-7	15
CASGDRSLTDTQYF	TGTGCCAGCGGCGACAGGAGCCTCACAGATACGCAGTATTTT	.	TRBV25-1	.	TRBJ2-3	14
CASSLALGQVNEKLFF	TGTGCCAGCAGCTTAGCGCTGGGACAGGTCAATGAAAAACTGTTTTTT	.	TRBV7-8	TRBD1	TRBJ1-4	16
CASSETGGNDGYTF	TGTGCCAGCAGTGAAACAGGGGGCAACGATGGCTACACCTTC	.	TRBV6-1	TRBD1	TRBJ1-2	14